This TCR beta chain was found in a study of cytomegalovirus exposure and HLA in healthy donors. General study points: The authors enumerated over 150 TCR beta chains as linked to cytomegalovirus.

A note on this clone: Its antigen is not identified.

Amplification used 60 Vbeta primers and 13 Jbeta primers. The assay was immunoSEQ multiplex PCR, and TCRdb's table has in-frame clones only and misses some. The data hold about 160,000 clones, with around nine tenths observed a single time. Input material: PBMCs. The receptor was derived from a woman aged 25 to 39 in good health and CMV-seronegative.

The CDR3 DNA reads as TGTGCCAGCAGCGACCGGGACAGGGTAAATGAGCAGTTCTTC. This codes for CASSDRDRVNEQFF. The V call is TRBV9, the J call TRBJ2-1; TRBD1 aligns across 9 bases. The V gene's germline CDR1 is SGDLS and CDR2 YYNGEE. The V gene end was trimmed by 3 bases and the J gene end by 7 bases; junction bases not matched to a gene: 5. CDR3 size: 14 residues.